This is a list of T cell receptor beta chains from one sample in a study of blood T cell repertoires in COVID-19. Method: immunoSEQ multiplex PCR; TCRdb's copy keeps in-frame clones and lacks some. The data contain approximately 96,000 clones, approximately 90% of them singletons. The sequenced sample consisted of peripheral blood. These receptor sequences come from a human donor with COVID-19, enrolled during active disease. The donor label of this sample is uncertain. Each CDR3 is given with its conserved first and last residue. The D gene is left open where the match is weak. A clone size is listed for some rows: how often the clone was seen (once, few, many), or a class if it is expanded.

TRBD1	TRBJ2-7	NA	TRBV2	CASVKAGGLEQYF	TGTGCCAGCGTGAAAGCAGGGGGCTTGGAGCAGTACTTC
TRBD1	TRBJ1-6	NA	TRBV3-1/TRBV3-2	CASSQRQGGPLHF	TGTGCCAGCAGCCAAAGACAGGGCGGGCCCCTCCACTTT
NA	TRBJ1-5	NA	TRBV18	CASSPGGLNQPQHF	TGTGCCAGCTCACCAGGAGGGCTCAATCAGCCCCAGCATTTT
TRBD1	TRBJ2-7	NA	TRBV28	CASSLRGQIYEQYF	TGTGCCAGCAGTTTAAGGGGGCAGATCTACGAGCAGTACTTC
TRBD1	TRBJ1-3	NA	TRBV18	CASSPPGVGTDGNTIYF	TGTGCCAGCTCACCACCGGGGGTCGGGACAGATGGAAACACCATATATTTT
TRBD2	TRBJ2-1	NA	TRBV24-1	CATQGVAGDHEQFF	TGTGCCACCCAAGGGGTAGCGGGAGACCATGAGCAGTTCTTC
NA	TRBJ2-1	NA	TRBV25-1	CASSELSRELRRNEQFF	TGTGCCAGCAGTGAATTATCCCGGGAACTGAGACGCAATGAGCAGTTCTTC
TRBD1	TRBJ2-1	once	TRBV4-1	CASSRTGTGDNNEQFF	TGCGCCAGCAGCCGCACCGGGACAGGGGATAACAATGAGCAGTTCTTC
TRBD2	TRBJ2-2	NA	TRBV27	CASSSRLAGGGELFF	TGTGCCAGCAGTTCCCGACTAGCGGGAGGCGGGGAGCTGTTTTTT
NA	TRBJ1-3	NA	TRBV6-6	CASSHPTYSGNTIYF	TGTGCCAGCAGCCATCCTACGTACTCTGGAAACACCATATATTTT
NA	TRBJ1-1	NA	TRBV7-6	CASSLTAGAEAFF	TGTGCCAGCAGCTTAACAGCAGGGGCGGAGGCTTTCTTT